This TCR beta chain was recorded in a study of CD8 T cells in Susac syndrome (dated by TCRdb to about 2019). In terms of the full investigation: The study used repertoire sequencing to test whether antigen drove CD8+ T cell activation and differentiation in Susac syndrome.

RNA was extracted using the RNeasy kit, and about 0.5 to 1 microgram was reverse transcribed with random hexamers. The immunoSEQ multiplex PCR assay, which covers 54 Vbeta and 13 Jbeta segments, was used to amplify TCR beta CDR3 regions. PCR amplification bias was corrected using a synthetic template baseline for primer optimization and computational correction. In the source study's methods: Reads were assigned to V, D and J genes according to IMGT and analyzed in immunoSEQ Analyzer, with only productive sequences retained. To calculate clonality, Shannon entropy was normalized by log2 of the number of productive unique sequences and then subtracted from one. For each patient and control, public and private clones were evaluated among the 100 most prevalent clones. A clone was defined as Susac-specific if it was absent from the healthy and MS cohorts, from around 960 published viral clones and from other ImmuneACCESS disease sequences. The public sequencing data were trimmed at Q25 with fastp and processed into clonotypes with MiXCR by TCRdb, which kept only in-frame beta chains. One record per CDR3 amino acid sequence lists the most common genes and DNA. The V and J calls shown here were made by TCRdb, not taken from the authors' results. The sample profile shows about 200,000 distinct CDR3 sequences; 85% to 95% of them were found once. Clones ranked in the top ten supply about 0.1% of the sample.

From the cysteine through the phenylalanine, the CDR3 covers 13 amino acids. The entry retains the CDR3 DNA only, 39 bases that are in frame from base 1. CDR1 and CDR2, looked up from the germline V gene (reference sequence), are MNHNY and SVGAGI. V is reduced by 2 bases and J by 7 bases, leaving a spacing of 9 bases between them. What the authors observed across the whole study: The number of individuals in the TCR sequencing and HLA analysis was recognized as being relatively small.

Regarding this clonotype: Its antigen is still unknown. Within one base of it there is no much larger clone, and no base qualities were kept.

Peripheral blood CD8+ and CD4+ T cells from healthy donors, Susac syndrome patients and multiple sclerosis patients were profiled using high-throughput TCR beta sequencing. Healthy donors were included as age- and sex-matched controls. Bulk CD8+ and CD4+ T cells were purified magnetically by negative isolation, whereas CD8+ TEMRA cells were enriched by FACS. Blood was drawn into EDTA tubes, processed within 24 hours, and PBMCs were isolated by density gradient centrifugation. PBMCs intended for TCR sequencing were cryopreserved in liquid nitrogen and thawed later in a water bath at 37 degrees C. The sorted or isolated CD4+, CD8+ and CD8+ TEMRA cells had a purity of 90% or higher.

This chain joins TRBV6-6 to TRBJ2-1, with no confident D gene call. Material: CD4+ T cells from PBMCs. This receptor was identified in a human donor in good health. The DNA sequence reads TGTGCCAGCAGTTACAGTCTCCAGAATGAGCAGTTCTTC. It translates as CASSYSLQNEQFF.